This TCR beta chain appears in the sequencing data of a study of blood T cell repertoires in COVID-19. Overall study: Sites in the United States, Italy and Spain provided acute and convalescent COVID-19 samples. Sources were T cells, B-cell-depleted T cells, or PBMCs; the material itself was cDNA or gDNA.

The length of the CDR3 is 14 residues. Deletions cut 0 bases from V and 5 bases from J, with 11 bases between. Germline assignment: CDR1 KGHSH and CDR2 LQKENI. As handled by the study authors: Nucleated cell counts were estimated from reference gene primer amplification. Profiling relied on immunoSEQ multiplex PCR, and the TCRdb table lists in-frame clones only, not all of them. V and J calls and clone size are those listed in that table; D and trimming were worked out from the DNA. The table has 180,000 or so clones, about 85% seen once; the top ten hold roughly 1.1%. The V and J genes are TRBV18 and TRBJ2-7; a possible D gene is TRBD1 (5 bases). The material sequenced was peripheral blood. The TCR originated in a man aged 60-69 years who had recovered from COVID-19. The CDR3 protein is CASSPPGRAHEQYF. Here the CDR3 DNA reads TGTGCCAGCTCACCACCGGGCAGGGCCCACGAGCAGTACTTC.